These T cell receptor beta chains were read from a single sample in a study of shared clonotypes between healthy human individuals. Some clones are missing from TCRdb's copy, which holds only in-frame ones; the method was immunoSEQ multiplex PCR. The profile shows 950,000 to 1,100,000 clones, under 80% of them singletons. Sequenced: memory CD4+ T cells sorted from blood. All receptors come from a man aged 18 to 29 in good health. Each CDR3 is given with its conserved first and last residue. A D gene is named only where the DNA matches it firmly. Clone size appears in some rows only: once, few, many, or a class for an expanded clone.

D	size	V	J	DNA	CDR3
TRBD1	once	TRBV6-1	TRBJ1-1	TGTGCCAGCACTAGACAGGGGATGAACACTGAAGCTTTCTTT	CASTRQGMNTEAFF
TRBD1	NA	TRBV19	TRBJ2-1	TGTGCCAGTAGCAGGACAGGGGGAAATGAGCAGTTCTTC	CASSRTGGNEQFF
TRBD2	NA	TRBV5-1	TRBJ2-3	TGCGCCAGCAGCGGGACTAGCGTGGGGGCAGATACGCAGTATTTT	CASSGTSVGADTQYF
TRBD1	NA	TRBV30	TRBJ2-6	TGTGCCTGGAGTGGACAGGGTACCCCCGGGGCCAACGTCCTGACTTTC	CAWSGQGTPGANVLTF
NA	NA	TRBV28	TRBJ1-2	TGTGCCAGCATCCTTGGAGGCAGGGCGGACTATGGCTACACCTTC	CASILGGRADYGYTF
NA	NA	TRBV9	TRBJ1-1	TGTGCCAGCAGCGTAAGGGTGACAGAAGCTTTCTTT	CASSVRVTEAFF
NA	few	TRBV25-1	TRBJ2-2	TGTGCCAGCAGTGAATCCCCGAGGAAGGAGAAAAACACCGGGGAGCTGTTTTTT	CASSESPRKEKNTGELFF
NA	NA	TRBV11-2	TRBJ2-4	TGTGCCAGCAGCTTAGATTTCGGGATAGGGACGGCCAAAAACATTCAGTACTTC	CASSLDFGIGTAKNIQYF
TRBD1	NA	TRBV19	TRBJ1-1	TGTGCCAGTAGTAACCACAGGGGGGGTACTGAAGCTTTCTTT	CASSNHRGGTEAFF
NA	NA	TRBV19	TRBJ1-1	TGTGCCAGTAGTACTACAGGGATGAACACTGAAGCTTTCTTT	CASSTTGMNTEAFF